One sample yielded the 2 T cell receptor beta chains listed below, sequenced in a study of control samples from healthy donors and cancer patients. Sequencing used immunoSEQ multiplex PCR; TCRdb keeps in-frame clones, though not all of them. The table includes approximately 82,000 clones, 87% detected once. The sequencing sample was made of blood. These receptors were collected from a man aged 45-65 years in good health.

The gene calls are TRBV18 and TRBJ2-1; the match to TRBD1 covers 9 bases. V shed 2 bases, J shed 4 bases, and the junction held 9 bases outside the gene matches. The germline V gene has CDR1 KGHSH and CDR2 LQKENI. The CDR3 runs to 17 residues. The CDR3 nucleotides are TGTGCCAGCTCACCAGGGACAGGGTTAGTCCAGTACAATGAGCAGTTCTTC. It is translated as CASSPGTGLVQYNEQFF.

The chain employs TRBV2 and TRBJ2-5, with 9 bases lining up with TRBD1. After removal of 5 bases from V and 4 bases from J, the junction contained 8 bases not matched to a gene. The CDR3 consists of 15 residues. CDR1 and CDR2 from the germline V gene are SNHLY and FYNNEI. This chain's CDR3 is CASSTNPGQGETQYF. DNA for the CDR3: TGTGCCAGCAGTACTAACCCGGGACAGGGAGAGACCCAGTACTTC.